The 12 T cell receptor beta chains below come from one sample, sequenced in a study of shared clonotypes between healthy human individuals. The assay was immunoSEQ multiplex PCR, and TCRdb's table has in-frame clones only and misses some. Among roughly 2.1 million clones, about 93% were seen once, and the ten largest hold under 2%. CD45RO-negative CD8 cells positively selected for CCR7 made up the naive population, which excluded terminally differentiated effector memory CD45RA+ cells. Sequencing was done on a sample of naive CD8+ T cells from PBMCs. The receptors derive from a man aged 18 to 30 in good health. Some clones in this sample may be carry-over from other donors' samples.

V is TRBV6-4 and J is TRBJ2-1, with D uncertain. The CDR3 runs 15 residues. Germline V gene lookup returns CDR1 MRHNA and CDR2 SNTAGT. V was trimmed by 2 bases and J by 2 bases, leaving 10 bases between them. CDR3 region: CASSDGALTYNEQFF. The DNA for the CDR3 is TGTGCCAGCAGTGACGGAGCGTTAACCTACAATGAGCAGTTCTTC.

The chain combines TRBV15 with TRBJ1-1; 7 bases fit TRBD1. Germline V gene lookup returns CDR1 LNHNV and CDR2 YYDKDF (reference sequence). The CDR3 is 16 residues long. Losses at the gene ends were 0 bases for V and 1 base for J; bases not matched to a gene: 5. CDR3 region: CATSRDRQGRNTEAFF. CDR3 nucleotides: TGTGCCACCAGCAGAGATCGACAGGGACGGAACACTGAAGCTTTCTTT. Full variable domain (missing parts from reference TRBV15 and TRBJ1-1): DAMVIQNPRYQVTQFGKPVTLSCSQTLNHNVMYWYQQKSSQAPKLLFHYYDKDFNNEADTPDNFQSRRPNTSFCFLDIRSPGLGDTAMYLCATSRDRQGRNTEAFFGQGTRLTVV.

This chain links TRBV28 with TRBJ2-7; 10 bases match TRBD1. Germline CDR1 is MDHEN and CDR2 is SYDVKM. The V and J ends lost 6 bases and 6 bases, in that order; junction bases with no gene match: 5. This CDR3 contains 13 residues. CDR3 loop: CASRAGQGGEQYF. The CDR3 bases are TGTGCCAGCAGAGCTGGACAGGGGGGCGAGCAGTACTTC.

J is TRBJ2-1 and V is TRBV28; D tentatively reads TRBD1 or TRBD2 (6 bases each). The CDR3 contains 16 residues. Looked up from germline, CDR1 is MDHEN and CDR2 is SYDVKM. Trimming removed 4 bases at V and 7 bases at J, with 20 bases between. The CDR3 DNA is TGTGCCAGCAGTTCCTCAGGGGCGGGATCGTGGAATGAGCAGTTCTTC. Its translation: CASSSSGAGSWNEQFF.

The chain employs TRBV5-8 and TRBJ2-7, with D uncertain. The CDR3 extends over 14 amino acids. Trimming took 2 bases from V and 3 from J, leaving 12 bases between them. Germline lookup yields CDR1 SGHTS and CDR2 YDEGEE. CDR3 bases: TGTGCCAGCAGCTTTGCAGATCCCCTCTACGAGCAGTACTTC. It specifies CASSFADPLYEQYF.

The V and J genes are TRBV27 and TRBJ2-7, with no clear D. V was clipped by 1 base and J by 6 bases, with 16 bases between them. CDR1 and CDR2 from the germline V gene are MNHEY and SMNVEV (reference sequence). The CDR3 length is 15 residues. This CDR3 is CASSLLAASPFEQYF. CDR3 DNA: TGTGCCAGCAGTTTATTGGCCGCCTCCCCCTTCGAGCAGTACTTC.

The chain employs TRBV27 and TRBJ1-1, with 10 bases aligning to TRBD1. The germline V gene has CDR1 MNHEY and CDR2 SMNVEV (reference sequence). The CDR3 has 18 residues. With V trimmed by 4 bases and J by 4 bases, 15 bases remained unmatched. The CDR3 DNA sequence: TGTGCCAGCAGTTCCCCCCCCGCGACAGGGGGCTGGCTCACTGAAGCTTTCTTT. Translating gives CASSSPPATGGWLTEAFF.

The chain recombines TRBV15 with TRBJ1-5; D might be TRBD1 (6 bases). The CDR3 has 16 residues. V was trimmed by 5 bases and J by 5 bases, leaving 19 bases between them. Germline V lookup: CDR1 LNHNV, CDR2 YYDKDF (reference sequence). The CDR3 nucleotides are TGTGCCACCAGCCGACGATCGAGGGGGTATGATCAGCCCCAGCATTTT. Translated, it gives CATSRRSRGYDQPQHF.

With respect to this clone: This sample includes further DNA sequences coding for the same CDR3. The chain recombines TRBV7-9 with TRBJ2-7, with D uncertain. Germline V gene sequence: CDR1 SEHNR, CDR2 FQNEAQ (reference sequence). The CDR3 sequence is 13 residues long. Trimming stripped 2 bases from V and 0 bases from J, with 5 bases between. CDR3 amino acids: CASSLTPSYEQYF. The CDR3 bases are TGTGCCAGCAGCTTAACGCCCTCCTACGAGCAGTACTTC.

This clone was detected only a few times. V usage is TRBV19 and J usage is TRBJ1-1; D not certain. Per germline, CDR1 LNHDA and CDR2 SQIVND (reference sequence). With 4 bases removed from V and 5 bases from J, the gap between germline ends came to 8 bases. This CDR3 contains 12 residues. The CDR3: CASSTGETEAFF. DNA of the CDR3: TGTGCCAGTAGTACGGGAGAGACTGAAGCTTTCTTT.

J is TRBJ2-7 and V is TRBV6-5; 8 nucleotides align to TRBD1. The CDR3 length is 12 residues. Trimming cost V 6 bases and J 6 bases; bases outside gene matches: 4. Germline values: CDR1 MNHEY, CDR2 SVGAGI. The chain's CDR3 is CASRTGVAEQYF. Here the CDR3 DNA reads TGTGCCAGCAGGACAGGGGTCGCCGAGCAGTACTTC.

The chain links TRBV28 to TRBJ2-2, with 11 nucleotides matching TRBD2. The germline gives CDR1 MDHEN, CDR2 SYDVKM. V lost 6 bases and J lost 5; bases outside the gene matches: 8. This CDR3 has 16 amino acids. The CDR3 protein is CASSPTSGSLTGELFF. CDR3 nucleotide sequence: TGTGCCAGCAGCCCTACTAGCGGGAGCTTGACCGGGGAGCTGTTTTTT. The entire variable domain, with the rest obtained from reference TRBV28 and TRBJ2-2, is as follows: DVKVTQSSRYLVKRTGEKVFLECVQDMDHENMFWYRQDPGLGLRLIYFSYDVKMKEKGDIPEGYSVSREKKERFSLILESASTNQTSMYLCASSPTSGSLTGELFFGEGSRLTVL.